Each of the 10 T cell receptor beta chains below was sequenced from the same sample in a study of OX40 agonist ivuxolimab in advanced cancers. Here immunoSEQ multiplex PCR was the method, and the copy in TCRdb shows in-frame clones only, minus some. Of 30,000 to 40,000 clones listed, around 87% were seen once; the top ten hold under 30%. Specimen: CD4+ or CD8+ T cells sorted from blood, collected in a trial of the OX40 agonist ivuxolimab. These receptors all stem from an adult with an advanced solid tumor such as melanoma, head and neck, liver or kidney cancer.

This rearrangement joins TRBV7-9 to TRBJ2-2; 9 nucleotides agree with TRBD2. CDR3 length: 17 amino acids. From germline, CDR1 is SEHNR and CDR2 FQNEAQ (reference sequence). V shed 8 bases, J shed 1 base, and the junction held 11 bases outside the gene matches. The CDR3, as DNA: TGTGCCAGCGCCCTACCGGGACTAGCTCTGAACACCGGGGAGCTGTTTTTT. It codes for CASALPGLALNTGELFF.

The chain is built from TRBV5-1 and TRBJ2-7; perhaps TRBD2 as D (6 bases). The germline V gene has CDR1 SGHRS and CDR2 YFSETQ. Trimming cost V 1 base and J 2 bases, with 13 bases left between them. The CDR3 has 15 amino acids. CDR3 sequence (DNA): TGCGCCAGCAGCTTGTGGGGGGAGGAGACCTACGAGCAGTACTTC. Amino acid sequence: CASSLWGEETYEQYF.

This chain links TRBV13 with TRBJ2-1, with 10 bases aligning to TRBD2. This CDR3 has 14 amino acids. The ends lost 7 bases at V and 3 bases at J; junction bases unmatched: 3. In germline, CDR1 is PRHDT, CDR2 FYEKMQ (reference sequence). CDR3 sequence: CASTLAGVYNEQFF. CDR3 in DNA: TGTGCCAGCACCCTAGCGGGAGTCTACAATGAGCAGTTCTTC.

This rearrangement joins TRBV28 to TRBJ1-6; D unclear. The CDR3 covers 16 residues. Trimming pared 7 bases from V and 6 bases from J, leaving 19 bases between. Germline CDR1 and CDR2: MDHEN and SYDVKM. The DNA for the CDR3 is TGTGCCAGCACCAAAATATCCCCCACGGCTAATTCACCCCTCCACTTT. It yields the protein CASTKISPTANSPLHF. The variable domain in full, completed from reference TRBV28 and TRBJ1-6, reads DVKVTQSSRYLVKRTGEKVFLECVQDMDHENMFWYRQDPGLGLRLIYFSYDVKMKEKGDIPEGYSVSREKKERFSLILESASTNQTSMYLCASTKISPTANSPLHFGNGTRLTVT.

The chain is built from TRBV27 and TRBJ2-1; the match to TRBD2 covers 8 bases. The V and J ends lost 5 bases and 9 bases, in that order; junction bases with no gene match: 6. The CDR3 runs 13 residues. From germline, CDR1 is MNHEY and CDR2 SMNVEV (reference sequence). CDR3 bases: TGTGCCAGCAGTCGCGGGAGGCGAAGTGAGCAGTTCTTC. It encodes CASSRGRRSEQFF.

Here the CDR3 reads CASGPRRLTDTQYF. For the CDR3, the DNA is TGTGCCAGCGGCCCACGGCGGCTCACAGATACGCAGTATTTT. This chain links TRBV11-2 with TRBJ2-3; no clear D gene. V gave up 8 bases and J gave up 2 bases, with 14 bases separating them. The germline V gene encodes CDR1 SGHAT and CDR2 FQNNGV. The CDR3 loop spans 14 amino acids.

V and J are TRBV19 and TRBJ2-1; D not resolved. The CDR3 spans 13 residues. CDR1 LNHDA and CDR2 SQIVND come from the germline V gene (reference sequence). V was pared by 5 bases and J by 9 bases, with 14 bases between. In DNA, the CDR3 is TGTGCCAGTAGTCCTCCAGGTTTTGGTGAGCAGTTCTTC. Protein: CASSPPGFGEQFF.

A note on this clone: The sample contains more than one DNA sequence encoding this CDR3. The V call is TRBV6-5, the J call TRBJ1-1; 10 bases agree with TRBD1. V dropped 6 bases and J dropped 14; count of bases not matched to a gene: 12. The CDR3 spans 13 residues. CDR1 is MNHEY and CDR2 is SVGAGI in the germline V gene. The CDR3 nucleotides read TGTGCCAGCAGCCGCCCAGGACAGGGGGGAGAGTTCTTT. This translates into CASSRPGQGGEFF.

The rearrangement links TRBV4-1 to TRBJ2-5, with TRBD2 identical over 8 bases. The CDR3 is made up of 14 amino acids. The junction had 7 bases not matched to a gene; V was cut back by 3 bases and J by 7 bases. The germline V gene has CDR1 MGHRA and CDR2 YSYEKL. The CDR3 DNA is TGCGCCAGCAGCCAGGACCCGGCGGGAGGGACCCAGTACTTC. Translation: CASSQDPAGGTQYF.

This clone was picked up a small number of times. This chain connects TRBV7-2 to TRBJ2-1, with 7 nucleotides matching TRBD2. The CDR3 covers 15 residues. CDR1 and CDR2 from the germline V gene are SGHTA and FQGNSA. Germline trimming cut 5 bases from V and 5 bases from J; bases unmatched to any gene: 9. CDR3 sequence (DNA): TGTGCCAGCAGCCCAACGGGGGGTTTGAACAATGAGCAGTTCTTC. It specifies CASSPTGGLNNEQFF.